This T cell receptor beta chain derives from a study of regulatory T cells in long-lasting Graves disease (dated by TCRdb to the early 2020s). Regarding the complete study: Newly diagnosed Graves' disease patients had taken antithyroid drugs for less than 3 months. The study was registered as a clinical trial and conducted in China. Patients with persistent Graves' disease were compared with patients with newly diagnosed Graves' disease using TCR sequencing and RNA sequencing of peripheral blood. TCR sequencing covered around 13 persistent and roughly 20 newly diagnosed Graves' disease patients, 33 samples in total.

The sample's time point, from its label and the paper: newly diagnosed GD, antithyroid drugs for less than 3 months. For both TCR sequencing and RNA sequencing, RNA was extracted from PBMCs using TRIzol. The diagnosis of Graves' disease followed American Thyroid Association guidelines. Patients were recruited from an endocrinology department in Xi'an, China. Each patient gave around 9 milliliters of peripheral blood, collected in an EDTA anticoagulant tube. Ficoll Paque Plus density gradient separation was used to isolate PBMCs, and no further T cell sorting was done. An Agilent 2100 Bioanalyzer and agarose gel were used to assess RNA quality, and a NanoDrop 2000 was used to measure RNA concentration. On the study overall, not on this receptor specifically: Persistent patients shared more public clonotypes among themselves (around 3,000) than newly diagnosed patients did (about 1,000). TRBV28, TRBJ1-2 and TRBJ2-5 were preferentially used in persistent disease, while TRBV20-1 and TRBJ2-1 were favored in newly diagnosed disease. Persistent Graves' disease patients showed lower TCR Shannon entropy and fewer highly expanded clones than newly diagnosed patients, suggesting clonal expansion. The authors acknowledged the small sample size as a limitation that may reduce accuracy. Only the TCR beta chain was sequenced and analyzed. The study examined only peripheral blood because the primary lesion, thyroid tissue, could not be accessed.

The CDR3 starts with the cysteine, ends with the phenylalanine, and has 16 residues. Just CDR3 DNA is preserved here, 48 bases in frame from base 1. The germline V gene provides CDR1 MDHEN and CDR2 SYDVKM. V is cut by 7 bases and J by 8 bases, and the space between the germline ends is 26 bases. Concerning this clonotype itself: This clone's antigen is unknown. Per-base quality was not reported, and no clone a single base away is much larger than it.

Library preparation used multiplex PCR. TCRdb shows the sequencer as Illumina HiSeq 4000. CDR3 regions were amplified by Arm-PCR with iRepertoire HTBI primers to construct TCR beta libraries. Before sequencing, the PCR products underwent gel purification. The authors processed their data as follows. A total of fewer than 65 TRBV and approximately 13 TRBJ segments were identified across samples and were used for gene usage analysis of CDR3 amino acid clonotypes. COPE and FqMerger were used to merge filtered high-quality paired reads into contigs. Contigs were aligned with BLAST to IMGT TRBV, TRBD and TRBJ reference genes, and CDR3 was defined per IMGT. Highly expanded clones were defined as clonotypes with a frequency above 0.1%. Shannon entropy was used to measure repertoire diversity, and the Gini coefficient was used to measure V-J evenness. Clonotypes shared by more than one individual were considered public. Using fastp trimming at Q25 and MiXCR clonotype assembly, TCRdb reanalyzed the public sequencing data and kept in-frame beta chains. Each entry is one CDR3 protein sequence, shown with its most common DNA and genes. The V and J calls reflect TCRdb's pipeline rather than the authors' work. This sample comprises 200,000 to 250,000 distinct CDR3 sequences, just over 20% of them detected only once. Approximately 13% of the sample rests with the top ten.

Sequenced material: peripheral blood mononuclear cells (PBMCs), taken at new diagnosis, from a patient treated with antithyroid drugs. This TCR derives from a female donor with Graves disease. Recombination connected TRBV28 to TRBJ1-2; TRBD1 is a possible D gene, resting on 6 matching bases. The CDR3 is CASTEDTSGAIGGYTF. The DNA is TGTGCCAGCACCGAGGACACGTCAGGGGCAATTGGCGGCTACACCTTC.